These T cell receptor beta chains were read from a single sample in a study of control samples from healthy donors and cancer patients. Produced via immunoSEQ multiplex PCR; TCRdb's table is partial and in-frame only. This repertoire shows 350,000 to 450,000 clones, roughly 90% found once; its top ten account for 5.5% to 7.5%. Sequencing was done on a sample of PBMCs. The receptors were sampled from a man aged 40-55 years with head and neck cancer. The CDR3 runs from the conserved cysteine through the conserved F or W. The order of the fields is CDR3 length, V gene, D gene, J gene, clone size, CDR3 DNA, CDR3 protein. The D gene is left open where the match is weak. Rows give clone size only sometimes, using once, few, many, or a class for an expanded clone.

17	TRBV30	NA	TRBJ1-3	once	TGTGCCTGGAGTCTCTGGGGGGGCCTAAGCTCTGGAAACACCATATATTTT	CAWSLWGGLSSGNTIYF
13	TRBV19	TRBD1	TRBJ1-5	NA	TGTGCCAGTAACAGGGGGGGCGATCAGCCCCAGCATTTT	CASNRGGDQPQHF
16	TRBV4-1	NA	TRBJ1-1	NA	TGCGCCAGCAGCCAAGATTCCGGGACTTTGAACACTGAAGCTTTCTTT	CASSQDSGTLNTEAFF
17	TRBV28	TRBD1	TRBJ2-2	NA	TGTGCCAGCAGTAAAGACAGGGATAATCCTGACACCGGGGAGCTGTTTTTT	CASSKDRDNPDTGELFF
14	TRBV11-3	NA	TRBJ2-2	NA	TGTGCCAGCAGCTTAGAGGCGGGGTCCAGGGAGCTGTTTTTT	CASSLEAGSRELFF
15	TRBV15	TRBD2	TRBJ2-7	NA	TGTGCCACCAGCAGTTACCTAGCGGGAGACGACGAGCAGTACTTC	CATSSYLAGDDEQYF
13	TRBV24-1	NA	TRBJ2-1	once	TGTGCCACCAGTGATTTGACTAACAATGAGCAGTTCTTC	CATSDLTNNEQFF
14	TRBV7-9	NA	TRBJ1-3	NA	TGTGCCAGCAGCTTCCCTCAGGGAGGAAACACCATATATTTT	CASSFPQGGNTIYF
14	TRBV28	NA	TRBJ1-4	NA	TGTGCCAGCAGGGTGCGTTTTCCTAATGAAAAACTGTTTTTT	CASRVRFPNEKLFF
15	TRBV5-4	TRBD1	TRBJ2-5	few	TGTGCCAGCAGCCGGGGACAGGGGTATTCAGAGACCCAGTACTTC	CASSRGQGYSETQYF
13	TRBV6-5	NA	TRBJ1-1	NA	TGTGCCAGCAGTAGGGGGTACAACACTGAAGCTTTCTTT	CASSRGYNTEAFF
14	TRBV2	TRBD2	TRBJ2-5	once	TGTGCCAGCAAGGAGCGGGGGGGCCAAGAGACCCAGTACTTC	CASKERGGQETQYF
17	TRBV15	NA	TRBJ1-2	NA	TGTGCCACCAGCAGAGACTACCAACCCAGGGGTCCCAATGGCTACACCTTC	CATSRDYQPRGPNGYTF
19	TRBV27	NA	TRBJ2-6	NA	TGTGCCAGCGGACTTCTGACGGGACCCTTCTTCTCTGGGGCCAACGTCCTGACTTTC	CASGLLTGPFFSGANVLTF
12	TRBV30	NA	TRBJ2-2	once	TGTGCCTGGAGTGTAGGTGGAGGGGAGCTGTTTTTT	CAWSVGGGELFF
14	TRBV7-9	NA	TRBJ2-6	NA	TGTGCCAGCAGCTCCGACACTGGGGCCAACGTCCTGACTTTC	CASSSDTGANVLTF
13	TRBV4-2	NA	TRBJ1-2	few	TGTGCCAGCAGCCCCGACGGTAACTATGGCTACACCTTC	CASSPDGNYGYTF
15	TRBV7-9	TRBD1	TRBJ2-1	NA	TGTGCCAGCAGCTTAACGGGGACAGGGGGCATGGAGCAGTTCTTC	CASSLTGTGGMEQFF
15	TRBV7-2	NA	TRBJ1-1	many	TGTGCCAGCAGCTTGAAGCGGGGGTGGGACACTGAAGCTTTCTTT	CASSLKRGWDTEAFF
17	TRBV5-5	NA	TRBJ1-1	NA	TGTGCCAGCAGCTCGGACGGACGGATCAATGAAAACACTGAAGCTTTCTTT	CASSSDGRINENTEAFF
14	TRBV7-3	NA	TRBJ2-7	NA	TGTGCCAGCAGTTTACTAGCGAGACAGGACGAGCAGTACTTC	CASSLLARQDEQYF
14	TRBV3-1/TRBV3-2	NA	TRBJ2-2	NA	TGTGCCAGCAGTCGACAGCCTCACACCGGGGAGCTGTTTTTT	CASSRQPHTGELFF
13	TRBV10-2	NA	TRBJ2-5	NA	TGCGCCAGCACATCCAGGGGAGGGGAGACCCAGTACTTC	CASTSRGGETQYF
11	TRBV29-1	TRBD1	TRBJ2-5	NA	TGCAGCGTGGGGACAGGGGGGACCCAGTACTTC	CSVGTGGTQYF
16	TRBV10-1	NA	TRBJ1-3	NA	TGCGCCCGAAGAAGAAGGGGAACCTTCTCTGGAAACACCATATATTTT	CARRRRGTFSGNTIYF
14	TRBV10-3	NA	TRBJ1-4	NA	TGTGCCATCAGTGCCGGACTTGGGAATGAAAAACTGTTTTTT	CAISAGLGNEKLFF
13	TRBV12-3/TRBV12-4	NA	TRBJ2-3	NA	TGTGCCAGCAGTTTCCAGAGCACAGATACGCAGTATTTT	CASSFQSTDTQYF
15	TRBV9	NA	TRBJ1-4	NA	TGTGCCAGCAGCGTAGGAGATGGAACTAATGAAAAACTGTTTTTT	CASSVGDGTNEKLFF
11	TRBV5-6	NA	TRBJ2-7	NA	TGTGCCAGCAGCTTGGCGCGGGAGCAGTACTTC	CASSLAREQYF
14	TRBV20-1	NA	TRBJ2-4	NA	TGCAGTGCTATTGACGGGCTAGCCAAAAACATTCAGTACTTC	CSAIDGLAKNIQYF
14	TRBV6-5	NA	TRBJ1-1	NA	TGTGCCAGCAGTCTACAGGAGGGCCGGGCTGAAGCTTTCTTT	CASSLQEGRAEAFF
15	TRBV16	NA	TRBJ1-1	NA	TGTGCCAGCAGCCAATTGGTGGGTACTGGGACTGAAGCTTTCTTT	CASSQLVGTGTEAFF
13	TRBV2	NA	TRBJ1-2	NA	TGTGCCAGCAGTCAGACTGAAAACTATGGCTACACCTTC	CASSQTENYGYTF
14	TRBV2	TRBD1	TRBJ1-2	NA	TGTGCCAGCAGTACAGGGGCCAAGACCTATGGCTACACCTTC	CASSTGAKTYGYTF
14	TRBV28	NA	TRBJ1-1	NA	TGTGCCAGCATTCCCGACGGAAATCCCACTGAAGCTTTCTTT	CASIPDGNPTEAFF
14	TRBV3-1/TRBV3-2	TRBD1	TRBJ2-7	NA	TGTGCCAGCAGCCACCGGGACAGGGGTCTCGAGCAGTACTTC	CASSHRDRGLEQYF
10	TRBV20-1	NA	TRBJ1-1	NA	TGCAGTGCTAGAGAAGTTGGAGCTTTCTTT	CSAREVGAFF
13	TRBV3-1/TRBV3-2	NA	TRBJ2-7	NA	TGTGCCAGCAGCCAAGTAGGGTGGAACGAGCAGTACTTC	CASSQVGWNEQYF
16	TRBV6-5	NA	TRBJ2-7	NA	TGTGCCAGCAGTTACTCGAAGACAGGTAGGGGGAACGAGCAGTACTTC	CASSYSKTGRGNEQYF
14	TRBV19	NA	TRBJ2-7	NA	TGTGCCAGTAGTATTGGGTCAGGGGTCGTCGAGCAGTACTTC	CASSIGSGVVEQYF
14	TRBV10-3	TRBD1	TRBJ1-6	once	TGTGCCATCAGAGGGACAGGAGATAATTCACCCCTCCACTTT	CAIRGTGDNSPLHF
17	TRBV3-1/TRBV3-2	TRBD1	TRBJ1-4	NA	TGTGCCAGCAGCCAAGATCACAGGGGGCGAGGACGAGAAAAACTGTTTTTT	CASSQDHRGRGREKLFF
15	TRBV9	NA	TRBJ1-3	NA	TGTGCCAGCAGCGAAACAGCGTTCTCTGGAAACACCATATATTTT	CASSETAFSGNTIYF
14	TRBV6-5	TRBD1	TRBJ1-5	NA	TGTGCCAGCAGGGGACAGGGGGAGGCGCAGCCCCAGCATTTT	CASRGQGEAQPQHF
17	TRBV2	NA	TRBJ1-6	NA	TGTGCCACCAAGGGGGGGTCGGGAAGTATCTATAATTCACCCCTCCACTTT	CATKGGSGSIYNSPLHF
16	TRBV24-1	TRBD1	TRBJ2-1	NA	TGTGCCACCAGTGATGGCCAGGGGGAATCCTACAATGAGCAGTTCTTC	CATSDGQGESYNEQFF